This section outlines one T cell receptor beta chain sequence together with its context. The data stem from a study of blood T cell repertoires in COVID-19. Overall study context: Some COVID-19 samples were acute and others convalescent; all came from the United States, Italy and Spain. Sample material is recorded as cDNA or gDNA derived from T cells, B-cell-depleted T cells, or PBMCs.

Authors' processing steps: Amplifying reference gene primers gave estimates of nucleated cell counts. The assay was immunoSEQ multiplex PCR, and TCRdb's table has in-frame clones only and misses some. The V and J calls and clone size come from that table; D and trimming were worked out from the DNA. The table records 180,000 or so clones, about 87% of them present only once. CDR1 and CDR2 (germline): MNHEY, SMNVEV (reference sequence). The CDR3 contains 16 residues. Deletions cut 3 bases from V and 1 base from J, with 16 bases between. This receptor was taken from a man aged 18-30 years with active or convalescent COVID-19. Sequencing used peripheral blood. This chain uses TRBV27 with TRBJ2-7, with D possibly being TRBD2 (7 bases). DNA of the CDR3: TGTGCCAGCAGTTTGGGGGGGGCGGTTTTTTCCTACGAGCAGTACTTC. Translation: CASSLGGAVFSYEQYF.